The 17 T cell receptor beta chains given below trace back to one sample, sequenced in a study of metastatic and nonmetastatic thyroid tumors. TCRdb re-analyzed the PCR reads through MiXCR. The table records around 38,000 clones, approximately 28% of them present only once. Prior to thyroid surgery, none of the patients had received any treatment. The specimen was blood. Receptors were obtained from a male donor with papillary thyroid cancer or a benign thyroid nodule (not recorded which). Some clones in this sample may be carry-over from other donors' samples.

Many counts were recorded for this clone. This sequence joins TRBV6-1 and TRBJ1-5; D call uncertain. CDR1 is MNHNS and CDR2 is SASEGT in the germline V gene. The CDR3 has 15 amino acids. V was clipped by 5 bases and J by 6 bases, with 17 bases between them. Written as DNA, the CDR3 is TGTGCCAGCAGTCTGGACGGCCGTTTAGGTCAGCCCCAGCATTTT. It encodes CASSLDGRLGQPQHF.

This clone has only a few counts. The rearrangement uses TRBV6-1 and TRBJ1-2; D is ambiguous. CDR1 MNHNS and CDR2 SASEGT come from the germline V gene. The CDR3 loop spans 15 amino acids. Trimming stripped 5 bases from V and 6 bases from J, with 19 bases between. CDR3 nucleotides: TGTGCCAGCAGTTCCCCCGGGAGCCGGGAGAATGGCTACACCTTC. Translation: CASSSPGSRENGYTF.

This clone is classed as medium-sized (0.01 to 0.1%). The chain links TRBV4-1 to TRBJ2-7; 7 nucleotides align to TRBD2. The trim removed 1 base at V and 3 bases at J, leaving 6 bases unmatched. Germline-derived CDR1 and CDR2 are MGHRA and YSYEKL. CDR3 length equals 15 residues. This CDR3 is CASSQVIGEGYEQYF. The CDR3 coding sequence is TGCGCCAGCAGCCAAGTAATAGGGGAGGGCTACGAGCAGTACTTC.

The chain joins TRBV24-1 to TRBJ2-3; tentative D call: TRBD2 (7 bases). Trimming took off 0 bases at V and 2 bases at J, with 17 bases between the two ends. The length of the CDR3 is 18 residues. Germline CDR1 and CDR2: KGHDR and SFDVKD. The CDR3 here is CATSDLPRGAVDTDTQYF. CDR3 DNA sequence: TGTGCCACCAGTGATTTGCCCCGGGGGGCGGTTGACACAGATACGCAGTATTTT.

This chain joins TRBV18 and TRBJ2-6, with D perhaps matching TRBD2 (5 bases). Per germline, CDR1 KGHSH and CDR2 LQKENI. This CDR3 is built from 17 residues. Trimming removed 2 bases at V and 0 bases at J, with 11 bases between. Here the CDR3 reads CASSPEAASSGANVLTF. CDR3 nucleotide sequence: TGTGCCAGCTCACCAGAAGCGGCCAGCTCTGGGGCCAACGTCCTGACTTTC.

There are many counts of this clone. The J gene is TRBJ2-5, the V gene TRBV5-4; either TRBD1 or TRBD2 may fit D (6 bases each). Trimming took 4 bases from V and 3 from J, leaving 16 bases between them. The CDR3 covers 15 residues. Germline V CDR1 and CDR2: SGHNT, YYREEE (reference sequence). The chain's CDR3 is CASSSGSRGEETQYF. DNA for the CDR3: TGTGCCAGCAGCAGCGGGTCCAGGGGTGAAGAGACCCAGTACTTC.

This chain uses TRBV7-2 with TRBJ1-4; 7 bases agree with TRBD1. The germline CDR1 and CDR2 sequences are SGHTA and FQGNSA. There are 16 residues in the CDR3. V was clipped by 5 bases and J by 5 bases; unmatched bases: 11. In DNA form, the CDR3 reads TGTGCCAGCAGCGCCAGACAGGGCAGGCAAAATGAAAAACTGTTTTTT. It translates to CASSARQGRQNEKLFF.

This clone occurred a few times. V and J are TRBV6-1 and TRBJ2-6; 7 bases map to TRBD1. CDR1 and CDR2 from the germline V gene are MNHNS and SASEGT. V trimming: 5 bases; J trimming: 4 bases; junction bases outside the gene matches: 5. This CDR3 has 15 amino acids. The CDR3 reads CASSHTGEGANVLTF. The CDR3 bases are TGTGCCAGCAGTCATACAGGGGAGGGGGCCAACGTCCTGACTTTC.

This chain uses TRBV28 with TRBJ1-3; D not certain. Per the germline V gene, CDR1 is MDHEN and CDR2 is SYDVKM. V was cut by 7 bases and J by 8 bases, with 12 bases left in between. The CDR3 is made up of 12 amino acids. CDR3 in amino acids: CASKTHTDTIYF. CDR3 bases: TGTGCCAGCAAAACCCACACGGACACCATATATTTT.

The chain joins TRBV11-2 to TRBJ2-3; TRBD2 matches 7 bases. Germline CDR1 and CDR2: SGHAT and FQNNGV. The length of the CDR3 is 17 residues. V dropped 6 bases and J dropped 5; count of bases not matched to a gene: 17. The CDR3 here is CASRGIGSGRFGDTQYF. The CDR3 DNA reads TGTGCCAGCAGAGGAATAGGGTCCGGGAGGTTCGGAGATACGCAGTATTTT.

On this clone: The junction does not match germline at one end; this may be a read error. The chain links TRBV6-1 to TRBJ2-7; D remains unclear. CDR3 size: 13 residues. CDR1 MNHNS and CDR2 SASEGT come from the germline V gene. The CDR3 nucleotides read TGTACCAGCCGTAAATCAGGAACCTACGAGCAGTACTTC. It specifies CTSRKSGTYEQYF.

The rearrangement joins TRBV6-1 to TRBJ2-2; a possible D gene is TRBD1 (8 bases). The germline V gene has CDR1 MNHNS and CDR2 SASEGT. The CDR3 is 15 residues long. V was cut by 5 bases and J by 5 bases, with 15 bases left in between. The CDR3 sequence: CASSQGAGETGELFF. The CDR3 DNA sequence: TGTGCCAGCAGTCAGGGGGCGGGGGAAACCGGGGAGCTGTTTTTT.

This clone was seen just once. The chain links TRBV4-1 to TRBJ1-4; 7 nucleotides match TRBD1. Germline V lookup: CDR1 MGHRA, CDR2 YSYEKL. Losses at the gene ends were 0 bases for V and 7 bases for J; bases not matched to a gene: 14. The CDR3 extends over 18 amino acids. The CDR3 protein is CASSQDSAGGLVCEKLFF. CDR3 DNA: TGCGCCAGCAGCCAAGATAGTGCAGGGGGTTTAGTTTGTGAAAAACTGTTTTTT.

The rearrangement joins TRBV3-1 to TRBJ1-1; 7 bases align to TRBD1. V dropped 5 bases and J dropped 8; count of bases not matched to a gene: 11. Germline CDR1 LGHDT, CDR2 YNNKEL (reference sequence). The CDR3 contains 14 residues. The CDR3 sequence is CASSRRQGVGEAFF. The CDR3 DNA is TGTGCCAGCAGCAGACGACAGGGAGTAGGAGAAGCTTTCTTT.

Turning to this clone: This specimen includes other DNA sequences encoding the same CDR3. The V gene is TRBV12-3 or TRBV12-4, the J gene TRBJ2-3; no definite D call. CDR3 length: 13 residues. V lost 3 bases, J lost 4 bases, and 8 bases lay in between. CDR3 coding DNA: TGTGCCAGCAGTTTCCTTGGGTCAGATACGCAGTATTTT. Protein sequence: CASSFLGSDTQYF.

This clone was found a few times. The chain has TRBV24-1 and TRBJ2-2; TRBD1 aligns across 7 bases. The CDR3 runs to 15 residues. Germline CDR1 reads KGHDR; CDR2 reads SFDVKD. J lost 8 bases, V lost 1 base, and 6 bases had no gene match. CDR3 in amino acids: CATSDLEGGTGELFF. The DNA for the CDR3 is TGTGCCACCAGTGATTTAGAAGGGGGCACTGGGGAGCTGTTTTTT.

There are many counts of this clone. Other nucleotide sequences in the sample specify the same CDR3. CDR3 loop: CSASGTGVGNIQYF. CDR3 DNA: TGCAGTGCTAGTGGTACAGGGGTTGGAAACATTCAGTACTTC. The rearrangement links TRBV20-1 to TRBJ2-4; the match to TRBD1 covers 7 bases. This CDR3 contains 14 residues. V shed 3 bases and J 6 bases; nucleotides not matched to a gene: 8. Germline CDR1 is DFQATT and CDR2 is SNEGSKA (reference sequence).